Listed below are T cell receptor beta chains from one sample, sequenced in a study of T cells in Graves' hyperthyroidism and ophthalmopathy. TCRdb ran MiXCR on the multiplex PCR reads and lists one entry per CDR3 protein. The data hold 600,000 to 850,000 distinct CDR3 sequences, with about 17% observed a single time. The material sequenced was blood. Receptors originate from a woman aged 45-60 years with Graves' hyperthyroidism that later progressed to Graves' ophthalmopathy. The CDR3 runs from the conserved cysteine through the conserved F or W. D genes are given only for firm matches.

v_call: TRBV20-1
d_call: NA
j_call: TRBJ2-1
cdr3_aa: CSAQHRTFADEQFF

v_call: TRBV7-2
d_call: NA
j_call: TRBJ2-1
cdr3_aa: CASSPPGLQEQFF

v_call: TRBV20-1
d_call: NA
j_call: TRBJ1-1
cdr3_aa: CSAIPALSTEAFF

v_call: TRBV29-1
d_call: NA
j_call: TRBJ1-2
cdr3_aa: CSVESGINYGYTF

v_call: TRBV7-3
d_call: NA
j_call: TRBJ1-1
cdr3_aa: CASSLIGGGAGTEAFF

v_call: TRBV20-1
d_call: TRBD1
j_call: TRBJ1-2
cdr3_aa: CSARDPDRALDGYTF

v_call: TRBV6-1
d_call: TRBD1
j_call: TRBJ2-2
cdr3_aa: CASSRPNRGDTGELFF

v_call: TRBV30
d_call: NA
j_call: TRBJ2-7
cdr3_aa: CAWSVAREQYF

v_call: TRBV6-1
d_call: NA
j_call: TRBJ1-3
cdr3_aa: CASSESGGQSDTIYF

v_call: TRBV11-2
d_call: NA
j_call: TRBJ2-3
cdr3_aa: CASSLQASTDTQYF

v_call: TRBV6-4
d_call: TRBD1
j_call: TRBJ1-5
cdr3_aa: CASRTGTGRGQPQHF

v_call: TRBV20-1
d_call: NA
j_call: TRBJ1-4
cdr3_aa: CSARLAQEENEKLFF

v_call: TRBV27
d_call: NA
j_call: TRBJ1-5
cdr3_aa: CASSSTGTGSNQPQHF

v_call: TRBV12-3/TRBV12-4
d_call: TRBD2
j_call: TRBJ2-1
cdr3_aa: CASSLPGLHNEQFF

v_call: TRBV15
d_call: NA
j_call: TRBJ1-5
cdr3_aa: CATSRGEDFGNQPQHF

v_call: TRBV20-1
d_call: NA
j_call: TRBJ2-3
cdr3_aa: CSHNWVPSTDTQYF

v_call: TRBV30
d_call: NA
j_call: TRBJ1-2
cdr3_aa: CAWSRVRRGGNGYTF

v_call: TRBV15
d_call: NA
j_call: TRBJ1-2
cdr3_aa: CATSRERQTGYTF

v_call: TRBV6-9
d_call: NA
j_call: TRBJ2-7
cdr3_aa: CASSSLGYSPYEQYF

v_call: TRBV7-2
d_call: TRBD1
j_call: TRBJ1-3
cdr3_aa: CASRLQSGRGDRGSGNTIYF

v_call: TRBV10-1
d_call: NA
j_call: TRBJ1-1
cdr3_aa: CASSDMDTEAFF

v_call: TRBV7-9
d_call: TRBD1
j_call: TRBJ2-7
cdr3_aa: CASSRRTGDVVEQYF

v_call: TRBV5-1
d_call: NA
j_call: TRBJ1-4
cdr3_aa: CASNLPEKTNEKLFF